The sequence of this T cell receptor (beta chain) was determined in a study of early T cells in non-severe SARS-CoV-2 infection. About the study: Alpha and beta chains were unpaired, from unsorted whole-blood bulk RNA. General study results and limits: VDJdb matching favored anti-spike CD8 responses, missing private and CD4 specificities.

At least ten counts were recorded for this clonotype. Antigen: not known. Unique molecular identifiers were attached to individual cDNA molecules. TCRdb recomputed calls from the 5' RACE reads with MiXCR, one row per CDR3 protein. The table shows under 35,000 distinct CDR3 sequences, with approximately 4.2% occurring only once. The CDR3 sequence is 16 residues long. V lost 0 bases, J lost 3 bases, and 11 bases lay in between. Germline V CDR1 and CDR2: SGHDN, FVKESK. This sequence was found in an adult who was a healthcare worker with PCR-confirmed SARS-CoV-2 infection or an uninfected control (not recorded which). V gene TRBV14 combines with J gene TRBJ2-2; D is possibly TRBD1 (5 bases). The material sequenced was whole blood. CDR3 residues: CASSQEWGRDTGELFF. The CDR3 DNA reads as TGTGCCAGCAGCCAAGAATGGGGCCGGGACACCGGGGAGCTGTTTTTT. The full variable domain, rest sourced from reference TRBV14 and TRBJ2-2, is EAGVTQFPSHSVIEKGQTVTLRCDPISGHDNLYWYRRVMGKEIKFLLHFVKESKQDESGMPNNRFLAERTGGTYSTLKVQPAELEDSGVYFCASSQEWGRDTGELFFGEGSRLTVL.